The 26 T cell receptor beta chains below all came from one sample that was sequenced in a study of CD8 T cells in ankylosing spondylitis. TCRdb used MiXCR to reprocess the 5' RACE reads, holding one entry per CDR3 protein. In the table there are approximately 200,000 distinct CDR3 sequences, roughly 13% of which are singletons. The sample consisted of blood, either unsorted or a sorted T cell fraction (not recorded which). Every receptor here comes from a female donor with ankylosing spondylitis or in good health (not recorded which).

This clonotype occurred a few times. This chain links TRBV5-6 with TRBJ2-1; 13 nucleotides align to TRBD2. J was trimmed by 8 bases and V by 0 bases; bases with no gene match: 5. This CDR3 has 16 amino acids. Germline V gene sequence: CDR1 SGHDT, CDR2 YYEEEE. The CDR3 nucleotides read TGTGCCAGCAGCTTGGCCGGACTAGCGGGAGTTGATGAGCAGTTCTTC. This sequence encodes CASSLAGLAGVDEQFF.

This clonotype occurred many times. V is TRBV12-3 or TRBV12-4 and J is TRBJ2-1; D gene uncertain. With 6 bases removed from V and 4 bases from J, the gap between germline ends came to 4 bases. This CDR3 spans 11 amino acids. CDR3 bases: TGTGCCAGCAGCACTTACAATGAGCAGTTCTTC. It specifies CASSTYNEQFF.

This clonotype came up a few times. This rearrangement joins TRBV28 to TRBJ2-7; 7 bases match TRBD1. With 5 bases clipped from V and 0 bases from J, the junction kept 7 bases outside the gene matches. CDR1 is MDHEN, CDR2 SYDVKM, per germline. The CDR3 is 15 residues long. The CDR3 loop is CASSDGQVPSYEQYF. The CDR3 DNA sequence: TGTGCCAGCAGTGACGGACAGGTACCCTCCTACGAGCAGTACTTC.

The V and J genes are TRBV7-9 and TRBJ1-3; TRBD1 matches 9 bases. Trimming cost V 4 bases and J 3 bases; bases outside gene matches: 7. Germline CDR1 is SEHNR and CDR2 is FQNEAQ (reference sequence). This CDR3 has 16 residues. CDR3 DNA sequence: TGTGCCAGCAGCTCAACCGGGACAGGGCTTGGAAACACCATATATTTT. This codes for CASSSTGTGLGNTIYF.

This clonotype was counted a few times. The rearrangement uses TRBV7-2 and TRBJ2-1, with 7 bases lining up with TRBD1. Unmatched junction bases numbered 3, after V lost 1 base and J lost 3 bases. The CDR3 is 15 residues long. CDR1 and CDR2 (germline): SGHTA, FQGNSA. The CDR3 nucleotides read TGTGCCAGCAGCTTAGGGGGGACAGTCTACAATGAGCAGTTCTTC. Protein sequence: CASSLGGTVYNEQFF.

This clonotype was detected many times. The chain joins TRBV12-3 or TRBV12-4 to TRBJ1-5; D unresolved. Trimming cost V 4 bases and J 1 base, with 14 bases left between them. The CDR3 consists of 16 residues. The CDR3 sequence: CASSYRTLGSNQPQHF. The CDR3 nucleotides read TGTGCCAGCAGTTACCGGACGCTAGGGAGCAATCAGCCCCAGCATTTT.

This clonotype was found many times. The V call is TRBV5-1, the J call TRBJ2-2; 8 bases are shared with TRBD2. Germline CDR1 SGHRS, CDR2 YFSETQ. V was pared by 6 bases and J by 1 base, with 5 bases of the junction left unmatched. This CDR3 has 15 amino acids. The CDR3 here is CASTPGLVNTGELFF. The CDR3 DNA sequence: TGCGCCAGCACCCCGGGACTAGTGAACACCGGGGAGCTGTTTTTT.

This clonotype has a count of ten or more. The chain carries TRBV5-1 and TRBJ2-2, with a tentative D call TRBD2 (6 bases). Germline V gene sequence: CDR1 SGHRS, CDR2 YFSETQ. V was cut by 3 bases and J by 2 bases, with 20 bases left in between. The CDR3 contains 18 residues. CDR3 bases: TGCGCCAGCAGCTCGGGACTCCTCCTCCAGAGTAACACCGGGGAGCTGTTTTTT. This sequence encodes CASSSGLLLQSNTGELFF.

This clonotype showed up many times. The chain employs TRBV29-1 and TRBJ2-2, with 8 bases aligning to TRBD2. Looked up from germline, CDR1 is SQVTM and CDR2 is ANQGSEA. This CDR3 spans 15 amino acids. V was pared by 6 bases and J by 1 base, with 7 bases of the junction left unmatched. CDR3 sequence (DNA): TGCAGCGTCTCGGAAAGCGGGAGGAACACCGGGGAGCTGTTTTTT. It yields the protein CSVSESGRNTGELFF.

This rearrangement joins TRBV20-1 to TRBJ1-1, with 9 nucleotides matching TRBD1. This CDR3 comprises 13 residues. CDR1 is DFQATT, CDR2 SNEGSKA, per germline (reference sequence). V dropped 1 base and J dropped 4; count of bases not matched to a gene: 1. The CDR3 region is CSARGDRVTEAFF. The CDR3 nucleotides are TGCAGTGCTAGAGGGGACAGGGTCACTGAAGCTTTCTTT.

The table lists this clonotype with a few counts. The chain joins TRBV24-1 to TRBJ2-1, with 10 bases that match TRBD2. The V gene's germline CDR1 is KGHDR and CDR2 SFDVKD. This CDR3 contains 18 residues. The ends lost 2 bases at V and 5 bases at J; junction bases unmatched: 11. The CDR3 DNA follows: TGTGCCACCAGTGATTGGCGGGGGGGGACTAGCGAGAACAATGAGCAGTTCTTC. Translated, it gives CATSDWRGGTSENNEQFF.

This clonotype was recorded at least ten times. V is TRBV12-3 or TRBV12-4 and J is TRBJ2-3; perhaps TRBD1 as D (5 bases). V shed 8 bases and J shed 4 bases, with 7 bases lying between them. This CDR3 is 11 amino acids long. The chain's CDR3 is CASWGADTQYF. The CDR3 DNA follows: TGTGCCAGCTGGGGCGCAGATACGCAGTATTTT.

This clonotype has more than one count but fewer than ten. The chain recombines TRBV10-3 with TRBJ2-3; 11 bases align to TRBD2. V lost 6 bases, J lost 1 base, and 6 bases stayed unmatched. Germline V lookup: CDR1 ENHRY, CDR2 SYGVKD. The CDR3 extends over 16 amino acids. DNA of the CDR3: TGTGCCATCAGCTCCGGGACTAGCGGACGCACAGATACGCAGTATTTT. Residues: CAISSGTSGRTDTQYF.

The sample holds many counts of this clonotype. The gene calls are TRBV4-3 and TRBJ1-1, with 7 bases identical to TRBD1. Germline values: CDR1 LGHNA, CDR2 YSLEER. V shed 2 bases and J 6 bases; nucleotides not matched to a gene: 9. The CDR3 sequence is 15 residues long. The CDR3, as DNA: TGCGCCAGCAGCCAATATGCAGGGGGGGGTGCTGAAGCTTTCTTT. Its translation is CASSQYAGGGAEAFF.

This clonotype was counted between two and nine times. V gene TRBV6-1 combines with J gene TRBJ1-5, with D uncertain. There are 12 residues in the CDR3. The germline gives CDR1 MNHNS, CDR2 SASEGT. The ends were cut back, 6 bases at V and 6 bases at J, with 9 bases in the middle. In nucleotides, the CDR3 is TGTGCCAGCAGCGGAGGGAGTCAGCCCCAGCATTTT. This codes for CASSGGSQPQHF.

This clonotype was counted at least ten times. The rearrangement joins TRBV5-1 to TRBJ2-7; D is uncertain. The CDR3 has 12 amino acids. Germline V gene data show CDR1 as SGHRS and CDR2 as YFSETQ. V lost 3 bases and J 3 bases, leaving 7 bases between the germline ends. This CDR3 reads CASSSDLYEQYF. CDR3 coding DNA: TGCGCCAGCAGCTCGGACCTCTACGAGCAGTACTTC.

The table lists this clonotype with many counts. The J gene is TRBJ2-3, the V gene TRBV12-3 or TRBV12-4, with TRBD2 as a possible D gene (7 bases). The CDR3 is 17 residues long. Between the trimmed V and J ends, which lost 4 bases and 8 bases, there was a span of 25 bases. The CDR3 loop reads CASSSSQGGRGRGTQYF. For the CDR3, the DNA is TGTGCCAGCAGTTCCTCACAGGGCGGGAGAGGCCGGGGTACGCAGTATTTT.

This clonotype was recorded at least ten times. This chain links TRBV5-1 with TRBJ1-1, with D maybe TRBD1 (6 bases). The V gene lost 6 bases and the J gene lost 4 bases, with 13 bases spanning the gap. Looked up from germline, CDR1 is SGHRS and CDR2 is YFSETQ. There are 13 residues in the CDR3. The CDR3 protein is CASKIGGGTEAFF. CDR3 nucleotides: TGCGCCAGCAAGATCGGAGGGGGCACTGAAGCTTTCTTT.

Details on this clonotype: One end of the junction does not line up with germline, which may come from a read error. CDR3 sequence reads: CSARVGLAVNEQYF. The CDR3, as DNA: TGCAGTGCTAGAGTCGGGCTAGCGGTGAACGAGCAATACTTC. This chain links TRBV20-1 with TRBJ2-7; TRBD2 aligns across 7 bases. Germline CDR1 DFQATT, CDR2 SNEGSKA (reference sequence). CDR3 length: 14 amino acids.

The chain has TRBV10-3 and TRBJ1-1; the match to TRBD1 covers 7 bases. V lost 6 bases, J lost 6 bases, and 13 bases stayed unmatched. Germline lookup yields CDR1 ENHRY and CDR2 SYGVKD. The CDR3 spans 15 residues. CDR3 sequence (DNA): TGTGCCATCAGCACACAAGGGGGCGCTTTCGCTGAAGCTTTCTTT. Protein sequence: CAISTQGGAFAEAFF.

In this sample, this clonotype turned up many times. V gene TRBV20-1 combines with J gene TRBJ2-1; the match to TRBD2 covers 7 bases. Germline V lookup: CDR1 DFQATT, CDR2 SNEGSKA (reference sequence). Trimming removed 0 bases from V and 3 bases from J; junction bases left unmatched: 14. The CDR3 extends over 18 amino acids. The CDR3 spells CSARDLKGAGVGYNEQFF. The CDR3, as DNA: TGCAGTGCTAGAGATCTAAAAGGGGCGGGAGTAGGCTACAATGAGCAGTTCTTC.

This clonotype has ten or more counts. This CDR3 reads CASSLLPGELSGELFF. In DNA form, the CDR3 reads TGCGCCAGCAGCTTGTTGCCAGGGGAGCTATCTGGGGAGCTGTTTTTT. The J gene is TRBJ2-2, the V gene TRBV5-1; a weak D match, TRBD1 (6 bases). Germline V CDR1 and CDR2: SGHRS, YFSETQ. The length of the CDR3 is 16 residues. Trimming cost V 1 base and J 8 bases, with 18 bases left between them.

This clonotype showed up many times. V usage is TRBV28 and J usage is TRBJ1-5; D is undetermined. V was shortened by 2 bases and J by 1 base, with 12 bases between the two germline ends. Germline V lookup: CDR1 MDHEN, CDR2 SYDVKM. This CDR3 has 16 amino acids. CDR3 coding DNA: TGTGCCAGCAGTTTAATGGGAACGGGAAGCAATCAGCCCCAGCATTTT. Its protein product is CASSLMGTGSNQPQHF. Full variable domain (rest looked up from reference TRBV28 and TRBJ1-5): DVKVTQSSRYLVKRTGEKVFLECVQDMDHENMFWYRQDPGLGLRLIYFSYDVKMKEKGDIPEGYSVSREKKERFSLILESASTNQTSMYLCASSLMGTGSNQPQHFGDGTRLSIL.

This clonotype was seen at least ten times. This chain connects TRBV7-2 to TRBJ2-5; D is possibly TRBD2 (5 bases). Germline V lookup: CDR1 SGHTA, CDR2 FQGNSA. V lost 3 bases and J lost 5, with 13 bases in between. The CDR3 has 14 amino acids. CDR3 nucleotide sequence: TGTGCCAGCAGCTTCCAACTATCGGGGGAGACCCAGTACTTC. It translates to CASSFQLSGETQYF.

Of note for this clonotype: A much more abundant neighbour one base away suggests this may be a read error. This CDR3 is CASQWDSNQLQHF. CDR3 DNA sequence: TGTGCCAGCCAGTGGGATAGCAATCAGCTCCAGCATTTT. The chain recombines TRBV28 with TRBJ1-5; no definite D call. CDR1 and CDR2 (germline): MDHEN, SYDVKM. The CDR3 covers 13 residues.

This clonotype occurred many times. The genes are TRBV5-4 and TRBJ2-2; D not certain. Germline assignment: CDR1 SGHNT and CDR2 YYREEE (reference sequence). V was clipped by 0 bases and J by 1 base, with 7 bases between them. This CDR3 has 15 residues. This chain's CDR3 is CASSLVIGNTGELFF. The CDR3 DNA reads as TGTGCCAGCAGCTTGGTTATAGGGAACACCGGGGAGCTGTTTTTT. The full variable domain, its missing parts supplied by reference TRBV5-4 and TRBJ2-2, is ETGVTQSPTHLIKTRGQQVTLRCSSQSGHNTVSWYQQALGQGPQFIFQYYREEENGRGNFPPRFSGLQFPNYSSELNVNALELDDSALYLCASSLVIGNTGELFFGEGSRLTVL.